The clone carrying this T cell receptor (beta chain) was found once. Original processing notes: Amplification of reference gene primers was used by the study to estimate nucleated cell counts. TCRdb's table, derived via immunoSEQ multiplex PCR, lists solely in-frame clones and lacks some. Clonal size and the V and J genes are those of that table, whereas D and trimming came from the DNA. The table records approximately 120,000 clones, approximately 90% of them present only once. This specimen comes from a study of blood T cell repertoires in COVID-19. Trimming pared 0 bases from V and 1 base from J, leaving 9 bases between. CDR3 length: 15 amino acids. Per germline, CDR1 ENHRY and CDR2 SYGVKD.

The material sequenced was peripheral blood. The TCR originated in a human donor with acute or convalescent COVID-19. The donor label of this sample is uncertain. The chain couples TRBV10-3 to TRBJ1-2, with no clear D. The DNA for the CDR3 is TGTGCCATCAGTGAGTCGGAGACGGGTAACTATGGCTACACCTTC. Its protein product is CAISESETGNYGYTF.